The 16 T cell receptor beta chains reported below all come from one sample, sequenced in a study of somatic mutations in cytotoxic T cells in rheumatoid arthritis. Sequencing was performed with immunoSEQ multiplex PCR; in TCRdb, only in-frame clones are kept and a portion is missing. The data hold more than 8,000 clones, with more than 60% observed a single time. The sequenced sample consisted of CD8+ T cells sorted from blood. All receptors derive from a man between 50 and 59 years old in good health.

This clone is medium-sized (0.01 to 0.1%). The rearrangement links TRBV5-6 to TRBJ1-6; 7 positions agree with TRBD1. CDR1 is SGHDT and CDR2 is YYEEEE in the germline V gene. The V gene end was trimmed by 5 bases and the J gene end by 2 bases; junction bases not matched to a gene: 13. This CDR3 has 18 amino acids. The chain's CDR3 is CASSPTSQGITYNSPLHF. CDR3 bases: TGTGCCAGCAGTCCGACCTCACAGGGGATAACCTATAATTCACCCCTCCACTTT.

The chain couples TRBV27 to TRBJ2-7; 7 nucleotides match TRBD1. The CDR3 loop spans 14 amino acids. With 5 bases clipped from V and 2 bases from J, the junction kept 6 bases outside the gene matches. Germline V gene lookup returns CDR1 MNHEY and CDR2 SMNVEV (reference sequence). The CDR3 protein is CASSQTGTAYEQYF. The CDR3 nucleotides read TGTGCCAGCAGTCAGACAGGGACGGCCTACGAGCAGTACTTC.

CDR3 nucleotides: TGTGCCAGCAGTGAATTTGGCGGGGGTCGAGAGCAGTTCTTC. It is translated as CASSEFGGGREQFF. The rearrangement joins TRBV6-1 to TRBJ2-1; 7 bases agree with TRBD2. Germline V gives CDR1 MNHNS, CDR2 SASEGT. The V gene end was trimmed by 2 bases and the J gene end by 10 bases; junction bases not matched to a gene: 8. The CDR3 runs 14 residues.

This chain links TRBV9 with TRBJ1-5; TRBD1 agrees at 7 bases. V was pared by 3 bases and J by 3 bases, with 6 bases of the junction left unmatched. The germline V gene encodes CDR1 SGDLS and CDR2 YYNGEE. The CDR3 length is 15 residues. The CDR3 loop reads CASSEGGGPNQPQHF. CDR3 DNA sequence: TGTGCCAGCAGCGAAGGGGGCGGGCCCAATCAGCCCCAGCATTTT.

This clone was counted a single time. The V call is TRBV9, the J call TRBJ2-7, with TRBD2 as a possible D gene (5 bases). Trimming shortened V by 0 bases and J by 7 bases, and 14 bases separated the two germline ends. CDR3 length: 14 amino acids. CDR1 SGDLS and CDR2 YYNGEE come from the germline V gene. The CDR3 region is CASSVATSGREQYF. The DNA of the CDR3 is TGTGCCAGCAGCGTAGCTACGAGCGGCAGGGAGCAGTACTTC. Full variable domain (rest looked up from reference TRBV9 and TRBJ2-7): DSGVTQTPKHLITATGQRVTLRCSPRSGDLSVYWYQQSLDQGLQFLIQYYNGEERAKGNILERFSAQQFPDLHSELNLSSLELGDSALYFCASSVATSGREQYFGPGTRLTVT.

In DNA, the CDR3 is TGTGCCAGCAGCGTGGGATGGGCGGGAGTAGGGAATGAGCAGTTCTTC. Its protein product is CASSVGWAGVGNEQFF. The rearrangement joins TRBV9 to TRBJ2-1; the match to TRBD2 covers 7 bases. V shed 2 bases, J shed 7 bases, and the junction held 12 bases outside the gene matches. The CDR3 sequence is 16 residues long. CDR1 and CDR2 (germline): SGDLS, YYNGEE.

The chain joins TRBV9 to TRBJ2-3, with 7 bases aligning to TRBD1. V was pared by 3 bases and J by 2 bases, with 12 bases of the junction left unmatched. The CDR3 sequence is 17 residues long. Germline V lookup: CDR1 SGDLS, CDR2 YYNGEE. CDR3 in DNA: TGTGCCAGCAGCGAGAGGCCTGGGACAGCTACCACAGATACGCAGTATTTT. It translates to CASSERPGTATTDTQYF.

Comments on this clone: A junction end diverges from the germline sequence, so it may reflect a read error. The rearrangement uses TRBV9 and TRBJ2-7; tentatively, D is TRBD2 (5 bases). The CDR3 length is 14 residues. CDR1 is SGDLS and CDR2 is YYNGEE in the germline V gene. The CDR3 region is CASSVDLASNEQYF. The CDR3 nucleotides read TGTGCCAGCAGCGTGGACTTAGCCTCCAACGAGCAGTACTTC.

The rearrangement uses TRBV27 and TRBJ1-1; D ambiguous. V was shortened by 0 bases and J by 4 bases, with 12 bases between the two germline ends. This CDR3 is built from 15 residues. Looked up from germline, CDR1 is MNHEY and CDR2 is SMNVEV (reference sequence). The CDR3 region is CASSLSPGLTTEAFF. The CDR3 region has the DNA TGTGCCAGCAGTTTATCGCCAGGCTTGACCACTGAAGCTTTCTTT.

This chain uses TRBV27 with TRBJ2-7; D may be TRBD2 (6 bases). Germline CDR1 is MNHEY and CDR2 is SMNVEV (reference sequence). V dropped 5 bases and J dropped 0 bases, with 11 bases sitting between them. This CDR3 is built from 14 residues. This CDR3 reads CASSPGTYSYEQYF. Written as DNA, the CDR3 is TGTGCCAGCAGTCCCGGGACTTACTCCTACGAGCAGTACTTC.

The chain uses TRBV6-1 and TRBJ2-7; tentatively, D is TRBD1 (5 bases). This CDR3 is 17 amino acids long. The V gene lost 2 bases and the J gene lost 4 bases, with 21 bases spanning the gap. Germline V gene data show CDR1 as MNHNS and CDR2 as SASEGT. In DNA, the CDR3 is TGTGCCAGCAGTGAAAAACAGGAAAGATACATCAGTTACGAGCAGTACTTC. Protein: CASSEKQERYISYEQYF.

This chain joins TRBV4-2 and TRBJ2-1, with 10 bases lining up with TRBD1. Losses at the gene ends were 4 bases for V and 0 bases for J; bases not matched to a gene: 12. The CDR3 spans 19 residues. Looked up from germline, CDR1 is LGHNA and CDR2 is YNFKEQ. The chain's CDR3 is CASSRSPGTGVGSYNEQFF. The DNA of the CDR3 is TGTGCCAGCAGCCGGTCTCCCGGGACAGGGGTTGGCTCCTACAATGAGCAGTTCTTC.

The V and J genes are TRBV19 and TRBJ2-7, with 10 bases identical to TRBD2. With 2 bases clipped from V and 2 bases from J, the junction kept 0 bases outside the gene matches. The CDR3 consists of 14 residues. Germline V CDR1 and CDR2: LNHDA, SQIVND (reference sequence). The CDR3 DNA is TGTGCCAGTAGTATACTAGCGGGAGCCTACGAGCAGTACTTC. This codes for CASSILAGAYEQYF.

The DNA of the CDR3 is TGTGCCAGCAGCGACACTAGCGGTCAAGAGACCCAGTACTTC. Protein product: CASSDTSGQETQYF. The chain links TRBV2 to TRBJ2-5, with 8 bases identical to TRBD2. Trimming removed 6 bases from V and 2 bases from J; junction bases left unmatched: 5. CDR3 length equals 14 residues. Germline CDR1 and CDR2: SNHLY and FYNNEI.

The rearrangement links TRBV21-1 to TRBJ1-5; the D call of TRBD1 is as the table states it, not checked on the DNA. TRBV21-1 is deemed a pseudogene. The CDR3 sequence is 17 residues long. The CDR3 DNA reads TGTGCCAGCAGCAAACTATCGTCACAGTATAGCAATCAGCCCCAGCATTTT. Residues: CASSKLSSQYSNQPQHF.

The J gene is TRBJ2-7, the V gene TRBV7-2, with a possible D match to TRBD2 (6 bases). V shed 5 bases and J shed 1 base, with 18 bases lying between them. Germline CDR1 is SGHTA and CDR2 is FQGNSA. This CDR3 has 16 amino acids. CDR3 nucleotide sequence: TGTGCCAGCAGCCCCCGGCGGGGAGCGGCGTCCTACGAGCAGTACTTC. This codes for CASSPRRGAASYEQYF.